This TCR beta chain was found in a study of shared clonotypes between healthy human individuals. Naive CD8 cells, CD45RO-negative and positively selected for CCR7, excluded terminally differentiated effector memory CD45RA+ cells. Caucasian adults residing in Nashville, Tennessee made up all the donors. The germline gives CDR1 ENHRY, CDR2 SYGVKD. Trimming pared 5 bases from V and 0 bases from J, leaving 8 bases between. The CDR3 covers 13 residues. The table came from immunoSEQ multiplex PCR; TCRdb's copy has only in-frame clones and leaves some out. Of under 600,000 clones listed, 98% are singletons. J is TRBJ2-7 and V is TRBV10-3, with unresolved D. Sequenced input: naive CD8+ T cells sorted from blood. The clonotype originates from a man in his thirties or forties in good health. CDR3 coding DNA: TGTGCCATCAGTCTGGCGGCCTCCTACGAGCAGTACTTC. This encodes CAISLAASYEQYF.